This T cell receptor (beta chain) stems from a study of CD8+CD57+ T cells in acquired aplastic anemia. General observations from the study: The study found no significant CD8+ Simpson's diversity difference between patients and controls. Found in both controls and patients were twenty-nine CD8+ CDR3 sequences.

This CDR3 region has 13 residues. J gave up 2 bases and V 10 bases, and 4 bases lay outside the gene matches. The germline gives CDR1 LNHDA, CDR2 SQIVND (reference sequence). CD8+CD57+ cell expansion, shown by flow cytometry, had occurred in the patients selected for sequencing. CDR3 and TCR beta VDJ profiling relied on genomic DNA as the template. MiXCR, applied by TCRdb to the reads, yields one record per CDR3 protein. The sample lists approximately 180,000 distinct CDR3 sequences; around half were seen once. This clonotype has ten or more counts. Its antigen is still unknown. The chain has TRBV19 and TRBJ2-2; 7 bases line up with TRBD1. The TCR sequence derives from a human donor with aplastic anemia. The sequenced sample consisted of sorted CD4+, CD8+, or CD8+CD57+ T cells (not recorded which) from PBMCs. The CDR3 here is CATSGGNTGELFF. CDR3 DNA: TGTGCCACCTCAGGGGGAAACACCGGGGAGCTGTTTTTT. The full variable domain, in which reference TRBV19 and TRBJ2-2 provide the parts outside the CDR3, is DGGITQSPKYLFRKEGQNVTLSCEQNLNHDAMYWYRQDPGQGLRLIYYSQIVNDFQKGDIAEGYSVSREKKESFPLTVTSAQKNPTAFYLCATSGGNTGELFFGEGSRLTVL.